Shown below are 27 T cell receptor beta chains from a single sample sequenced in a study of Graves' ophthalmopathy and Graves' hyperthyroidism. RNA transcripts were the source from which TCR beta CDR3 regions were amplified. Investigators did first-round RT-PCR with HTBI primers, then second-round multiplex PCR. Each CDR3 protein is one row after TCRdb ran MiXCR on the multiplex PCR reads. This sample has approximately 540,000 distinct CDR3 sequences, with just under 40% found just once. The sequenced sample consisted of peripheral blood or thyroid tissue (not recorded which). These receptor sequences come from an adult man with Graves' hyperthyroidism.

In regard to this clonotype: A single base separates this from a much larger clone, so it may be a read error. This chain joins TRBV20-1 and TRBJ1-1; the D gene is possibly TRBD1 (5 bases). V lost 7 bases to trimming and J lost 1 base, with 16 bases between them. CDR3 length: 14 amino acids. The germline V gene has CDR1 DFQATT and CDR2 SNEGSKA (reference sequence). The CDR3 loop reads CSVVGGGWNTEAFF. CDR3 nucleotides: TGCAGTGTAGTGGGGGGGGGGTGGAACACTGAAGCTTTCTTT.

The rearrangement links TRBV25-1 to TRBJ2-6; no clear D. The germline gives CDR1 MGHDK, CDR2 SYGVNS. The CDR3 length is 13 residues. In nucleotides, the CDR3 is TGTGCTAGAGCCGGCTCTGGGGCCAACGTCCTGACTTTC. This gives the protein CARAGSGANVLTF.

This clonotype was counted at least ten times. This chain links TRBV7-9 with TRBJ2-7; D is ambiguous. There are 19 residues in the CDR3. The ends were cut back, 1 base at V and 0 bases at J, with 22 bases in the middle. In germline, CDR1 is SEHNR, CDR2 FQNEAQ (reference sequence). The DNA of the CDR3 is TGTGCCAGCAGCTTAGACCCGAAGGGAATACCTAAAACCTCCTACGAGCAGTACTTC. Amino acid sequence: CASSLDPKGIPKTSYEQYF.

The J gene is TRBJ2-3, the V gene TRBV19; 12 bases agree with TRBD1. J lost 4 bases, V lost 6 bases, and 8 bases had no gene match. This CDR3 is built from 16 residues. CDR1 is LNHDA, CDR2 SQIVND, per germline (reference sequence). For the CDR3, the DNA is TGTGCCAGTAGGAGGCCGGGACAGGGGGCGTCAGATACGCAGTATTTT. This sequence encodes CASRRPGQGASDTQYF.

This clonotype came up many times. This sequence joins TRBV4-1 and TRBJ1-4; TRBD1 matches 8 bases. The CDR3 is made up of 16 amino acids. After removal of 2 bases from V and 8 bases from J, the junction contained 10 bases not matched to a gene. The germline V gene encodes CDR1 MGHRA and CDR2 YSYEKL. CDR3 DNA sequence: TGCGCCAGCAGCCAACCGGGACAGGAGGTAGAAGAAAAACTGTTTTTT. It yields the protein CASSQPGQEVEEKLFF.

The chain couples TRBV15 to TRBJ2-3; D is perhaps TRBD1 (5 bases). V gave up 5 bases and J gave up 0 bases, with 15 bases separating them. The CDR3 has 16 amino acids. The germline V gene has CDR1 LNHNV and CDR2 YYDKDF (reference sequence). This chain's CDR3 is CATSGSGQGSTDTQYF. The CDR3 coding sequence is TGTGCCACCAGCGGAAGTGGGCAGGGAAGCACAGATACGCAGTATTTT.

This clonotype occurred many times. This sequence joins TRBV19 and TRBJ2-5, with D perhaps matching TRBD2 (6 bases). In germline, CDR1 is LNHDA, CDR2 SQIVND (reference sequence). The CDR3 runs to 14 residues. Trimming removed 5 bases from V and 2 bases from J, with 12 bases in between. CDR3 nucleotide sequence: TGTGCCAGTAGTGGAAGCGGACTACAAGAGACCCAGTACTTC. It codes for CASSGSGLQETQYF.

The chain joins TRBV15 to TRBJ2-7, with D possibly being TRBD2 (6 bases). Per the germline V gene, CDR1 is LNHNV and CDR2 is YYDKDF (reference sequence). This CDR3 region has 16 residues. Trimming took 6 bases from V and 0 from J, leaving 18 bases between them. The CDR3 bases are TGTGCCACCAGTTACCGGGCGGGGCCTAGCTCCTACGAGCAGTACTTC. Translated: CATSYRAGPSSYEQYF.

V gene TRBV4-1 combines with J gene TRBJ1-5; 7 nucleotides line up with TRBD1. V was clipped by 4 bases and J by 7 bases; unmatched bases: 13. Germline-derived CDR1 and CDR2 are MGHRA and YSYEKL. The CDR3 is 16 amino acids. The CDR3 coding sequence is TGCGCCAGCAGCCGAACTATAGGACAGGTTAACCAGCCCCAGCATTTT. This translates into CASSRTIGQVNQPQHF.

The chain joins TRBV5-6 to TRBJ2-6; 10 positions agree with TRBD1. There are 18 residues in the CDR3. The junction had 8 bases not matched to a gene; V was cut back by 4 bases and J by 1 base. From germline, CDR1 is SGHDT and CDR2 YYEEEE. The DNA of the CDR3 is TGTGCCAGCAGCCCTGACAGGGGGCGAGTTTCTGGGGCCAACGTCCTGACTTTC. Its translation: CASSPDRGRVSGANVLTF.

With regard to this clonotype: Lacking the conserved final phenylalanine or tryptophan, this CDR3 likely reflects a read error. The rearrangement uses TRBV7-6 and TRBJ2-5; 12 positions agree with TRBD2. Trimming took 5 bases from V and 5 from J; bases not matched to a gene: 6. There are 15 residues in the CDR3. The germline gives CDR1 SGHVS, CDR2 FNYEAQ. CDR3 bases: TGTGCCAGCAGCCCACTAGCGGGGGGTGGGGAGACCCAGTACCTC. Its protein product is CASSPLAGGGETQYL.

There are many counts of this clonotype. The J gene is TRBJ1-6, the V gene TRBV9; no firm D call. Per germline, CDR1 SGDLS and CDR2 YYNGEE. This CDR3 comprises 15 residues. Trimming took 3 bases from V and 0 from J, leaving 7 bases between them. The CDR3 DNA sequence: TGTGCCAGCAGCGCTGAGACCTCCTATAATTCACCCCTCCACTTT. Its protein product is CASSAETSYNSPLHF.

The chain is built from TRBV12-3 or TRBV12-4 and TRBJ2-7; D uncertain. V lost 1 base and J 3 bases, leaving 16 bases between the germline ends. This CDR3 comprises 16 residues. The CDR3 loop reads CASSLGTPILNYEQYF. The CDR3, as DNA: TGTGCCAGCAGTTTAGGGACGCCAATCTTAAACTACGAGCAGTACTTC.

The rearrangement links TRBV7-9 to TRBJ2-1; TRBD2 is a possible D gene (6 bases). The CDR3 runs 19 residues. Germline lookup yields CDR1 SEHNR and CDR2 FQNEAQ (reference sequence). Trimming left V 1 base short and J 6 bases short, with 25 bases between. Written as DNA, the CDR3 is TGTGCCAGCAGCTTAGATCAGCGGGTAGGGGAGACTACTCGCAATGAGCAGTTCTTC. It codes for CASSLDQRVGETTRNEQFF.

V usage is TRBV5-1 and J usage is TRBJ2-3, with 9 bases matching TRBD2. The CDR3 runs 14 residues. Trimming removed 4 bases from V and 4 bases from J; junction bases left unmatched: 4. Germline V gives CDR1 SGHRS, CDR2 YFSETQ. Here the CDR3 reads CASSPVAGADTQYF. Here the CDR3 DNA reads TGCGCCAGCAGCCCAGTAGCGGGAGCAGATACGCAGTATTTT.

The table lists this clonotype with a count of one. The chain is built from TRBV2 and TRBJ2-5; D uncertain. The CDR3 runs 14 residues. V shed 6 bases and J shed 1 base, with 12 bases lying between them. Germline-derived CDR1 and CDR2 are SNHLY and FYNNEI. The CDR3 region is CASRDYLSQETQYF. The CDR3 DNA reads as TGTGCCAGCAGAGATTATCTCAGCCAAGAGACCCAGTACTTC.

Concerning this clonotype itself: A read error may produce the germline difference seen at one junction end. The V gene is TRBV7-3, the J gene TRBJ2-2; D is unresolved. The CDR3 contains 14 residues. In germline, CDR1 is SGHTA, CDR2 FQGTGA. CDR3 DNA: TGTGCCAGCAGCTTAATGAGGAACGCCGGGGAGCTGTTTTTT. Amino acids: CASSLMRNAGELFF.

This chain's CDR3 is CASSRSGDEAYEQYF. The CDR3, as DNA: TGTGCCAGCAGCCGTAGCGGGGATGAAGCCTACGAGCAGTACTTC. This sequence joins TRBV6-5 and TRBJ2-7; TRBD2 aligns across 8 bases. Germline assignment: CDR1 MNHEY and CDR2 SVGAGI. This CDR3 spans 15 amino acids. The junction had 9 bases not matched to a gene; V was cut back by 6 bases and J by 2 bases.

This clonotype has a count of ten or more. The chain uses TRBV11-2 and TRBJ1-1; D gene ambiguous. Trimming left V 5 bases short and J 1 base short, with 5 bases between. The germline gives CDR1 SGHAT, CDR2 FQNNGV. This CDR3 comprises 12 residues. CDR3 nucleotide sequence: TGTGCCAGCAGCAACAGGAACACTGAAGCTTTCTTT. Protein product: CASSNRNTEAFF. The full variable domain, its missing parts supplied by reference TRBV11-2 and TRBJ1-1, is EAGVAQSPRYKIIEKRQSVAFWCNPISGHATLYWYQQILGQGPKLLIQFQNNGVVDDSQLPKDRFSAERLKGVDSTLKIQPAKLEDSAVYLCASSNRNTEAFFGQGTRLTVV.

The chain has TRBV6-2 or TRBV6-3 and TRBJ1-6, with TRBD1 matching 9 bases. CDR3 length: 15 amino acids. Germline values: CDR1 MNHEY, CDR2 SVGEGT. V lost 4 bases and J lost 7; bases outside the gene matches: 5. CDR3 region: CASSSHRGPNSPLHF. In DNA, the CDR3 is TGTGCCAGCAGTTCCCACAGGGGGCCGAATTCACCCCTCCACTTT.

Only a few counts were recorded for this clonotype. The chain carries TRBV5-1 and TRBJ1-2; D is ambiguous. Trimming took 0 bases from V and 8 from J, leaving 14 bases between them. This CDR3 comprises 14 residues. Per the germline V gene, CDR1 is SGHRS and CDR2 is YFSETQ. CDR3 region: CASSLAGPLRGYTF. Here the CDR3 DNA reads TGCGCCAGCAGCTTGGCCGGACCACTGAGGGGCTACACCTTC.

This clonotype came up once. This chain joins TRBV15 and TRBJ2-5, with TRBD1 matching over 11 bases. This CDR3 region has 18 residues. V dropped 2 bases and J dropped 5; count of bases not matched to a gene: 13. Germline V CDR1 and CDR2: LNHNV, YYDKDF (reference sequence). Written as DNA, the CDR3 is TGTGCCACCAGCAGAACCCCTACCCTCAGGGACAGGGGGGAGACCCAGTACTTC. Residues: CATSRTPTLRDRGETQYF. Looking up the rest from reference TRBV15 and TRBJ2-5 gives the full variable domain: DAMVIQNPRYQVTQFGKPVTLSCSQTLNHNVMYWYQQKSSQAPKLLFHYYDKDFNNEADTPDNFQSRRPNTSFCFLDIRSPGLGDTAMYLCATSRTPTLRDRGETQYFGPGTRLLVL.

The genes are TRBV2 and TRBJ2-2; 7 positions agree with TRBD2. V dropped 1 base and J dropped 4; count of bases not matched to a gene: 0. CDR3 length: 14 amino acids. The germline gives CDR1 SNHLY, CDR2 FYNNEI. The CDR3 loop reads CASSEGEGTGELFF. In DNA form, the CDR3 reads TGTGCCAGCAGTGAAGGGGAGGGCACCGGGGAGCTGTTTTTT.

This chain joins TRBV7-2 and TRBJ2-3, with TRBD1 matching over 8 bases. This CDR3 contains 15 residues. Trimming at V came to 6 bases and at J to 2 bases, leaving 7 bases not matched to a gene. Germline V gene data show CDR1 as SGHTA and CDR2 as FQGNSA. The CDR3 DNA sequence: TGTGCCAGCAGTGGACAGGGTGGGACCACAGATACGCAGTATTTT. This sequence encodes CASSGQGGTTDTQYF.

The rearrangement uses TRBV4-1 and TRBJ1-1, with D perhaps TRBD1 (5 bases). V lost 4 bases to trimming and J lost 4 bases, with 13 bases between them. CDR1 and CDR2 (germline): MGHRA, YSYEKL. CDR3 length: 14 amino acids. The CDR3 protein is CASSPMTAATEAFF. As DNA, the CDR3 is TGCGCCAGCAGCCCGATGACAGCTGCCACTGAAGCTTTCTTT.

The chain is built from TRBV12-3 or TRBV12-4 and TRBJ1-1, with TRBD1 matching over 7 bases. Unmatched junction bases numbered 11, after V lost 3 bases and J lost 10 bases. This CDR3 comprises 14 residues. CDR3 bases: TGTGCCAGCAGTTTTGGCAGGGGGGTCGGGCGAGCTTTCTTT. Translated, it gives CASSFGRGVGRAFF.

This clonotype was counted many times. The chain combines TRBV20-1 with TRBJ2-7; 8 bases fit TRBD2. Per germline, CDR1 DFQATT and CDR2 SNEGSKA (reference sequence). Trimming at V came to 0 bases and at J to 0 bases, leaving 7 bases not matched to a gene. The CDR3 spans 16 residues. DNA of the CDR3: TGCAGTGCTAGAGACTTGGCGGCGGGAGGCTCCTACGAGCAGTACTTC. It yields the protein CSARDLAAGGSYEQYF.